The subject of this entry is one T cell receptor beta chain. With V trimmed by 0 bases and J by 12 bases, 8 bases remained unmatched. Germline V gene lookup returns CDR1 LGHNA and CDR2 YNFKEQ. CDR3 length equals 13 residues. Generated by immunoSEQ multiplex PCR, the TCRdb table keeps only in-frame clones and is missing some. The table has 70,000 to 85,000 clones, roughly 88% seen once; the top ten hold about 9.9%. The data were obtained in a study of control samples from healthy donors and cancer patients. This chain connects TRBV4-2 to TRBJ2-7; 7 nucleotides align to TRBD1. The sequence was obtained from a man between 60 and 75 years old with head and neck cancer. The specimen sequenced was PBMCs. The CDR3 sequence: CASSQDRWDSPYF. The CDR3 nucleotides are TGTGCCAGCAGCCAAGATAGATGGGACAGTCCGTACTTC.